This passage covers 18 T cell receptor beta chains from one sample sequenced in a study of tumor-infiltrating lymphocytes in localized non-small cell lung cancer. This table comes from immunoSEQ multiplex PCR, and its TCRdb copy is limited to in-frame clones, with some not included. The sample includes 13,000 to 15,000 clones, around two thirds seen only once; the top ten take approximately 24%. The sequenced sample was uninvolved lung tissue not adjacent to the tumor. The receptors shown here come from a human donor with non-small cell lung cancer.

This clone was picked up a small number of times. The chain combines TRBV11-1 with TRBJ2-5; 12 nucleotides line up with TRBD2. J lost 5 bases, V lost 1 base, and 5 bases had no gene match. The V gene's germline CDR1 is SGHAT and CDR2 FQDESV (reference sequence). The CDR3 has 16 residues. CDR3: CASSLVNLAGGETQYF. In DNA, the CDR3 is TGTGCCAGCAGCTTAGTGAACCTAGCGGGAGGGGAGACCCAGTACTTC.

J is TRBJ1-5 and V is TRBV30; the D gene is possibly TRBD1 (6 bases). Trimming took off 0 bases at V and 4 bases at J, with 10 bases between the two ends. In germline, CDR1 is GTSNPN, CDR2 SVGIG (reference sequence). This CDR3 has 14 residues. This CDR3 is CAWSVQGPNQPQHF. CDR3 bases: TGTGCCTGGAGTGTACAGGGACCGAATCAGCCCCAGCATTTT.

A remark on this clone: The junction departs from the called germline gene at one end, perhaps through a read error. The J gene is TRBJ1-6, the V gene TRBV5-5; TRBD1 aligns across 8 bases. Germline CDR1 is SGHKS and CDR2 is YYEKEE (reference sequence). CDR3 size: 15 residues. DNA for the CDR3: TGTGCCAGCAGCTTGGAACGGGACAGGAATTCACCCCTTCACTTT. Amino acids: CASSLERDRNSPLHF. The complete variable domain, with remaining parts taken from reference TRBV5-5 and TRBJ1-6, reads DAGVTQSPTHLIKTRGQQVTLRCSPISGHKSVSWYQQVLGQGPQFIFQYYEKEERGRGNFPDRFSARQFPNYSSELNVNALLLGDSALYLCASSLERDRNSPLHFGNGTRLTVT.

The rearrangement links TRBV7-2 to TRBJ1-1, with D maybe TRBD1 (5 bases). Germline V CDR1 and CDR2: SGHTA, FQGNSA. V lost 5 bases and J 1 base, leaving 11 bases between the germline ends. The CDR3 is 14 amino acids. The CDR3 is CASSVTVGNTEAFF. The CDR3 nucleotides are TGTGCCAGCAGCGTGACAGTAGGGAACACTGAAGCTTTCTTT.

The chain employs TRBV7-9 and TRBJ1-3, with unresolved D. Trimming took off 5 bases at V and 0 bases at J, with 5 bases between the two ends. The CDR3 consists of 13 residues. Germline V gives CDR1 SEHNR, CDR2 FQNEAQ (reference sequence). This CDR3 reads CASSQSSGNTIYF. In nucleotides, the CDR3 is TGTGCCAGCAGCCAATCCTCTGGAAACACCATATATTTT. Looking up the rest from reference TRBV7-9 and TRBJ1-3 gives the full variable domain: DTGVSQNPRHKITKRGQNVTFRCDPISEHNRLYWYRQTLGQGPEFLTYFQNEAQLEKSRLLSDRFSAERPKGSFSTLEIQRTEQGDSAMYLCASSQSSGNTIYFGEGSWLTVV.

This clone came up a few times. The V gene is TRBV6-5, the J gene TRBJ1-3; D remains unclear. From germline, CDR1 is MNHEY and CDR2 SVGAGI. The CDR3 spans 15 residues. Between the trimmed V and J ends, which lost 2 bases and 3 bases, there was a span of 11 bases. The CDR3 coding sequence is TGTGCCAGCAGTTACGATCCGGGGAGTGGAAACACCATATATTTT. This encodes CASSYDPGSGNTIYF.

This clone was picked up one time. This sequence joins TRBV29-1 and TRBJ2-7; possibly TRBD2 for D (6 bases). V was pared by 6 bases and J by 2 bases, with 17 bases between. There are 14 residues in the CDR3. Germline CDR1 is SQVTM and CDR2 is ANQGSEA. The CDR3 region has the DNA TGCAGCGTCCTACTGGGAGGTAATACCTACGAGCAGTACTTC. Translating it yields CSVLLGGNTYEQYF.

The chain employs TRBV5-1 and TRBJ1-2; D is unresolved. Germline-derived CDR1 and CDR2 are SGHRS and YFSETQ. This CDR3 spans 15 amino acids. The ends were cut back, 0 bases at V and 5 bases at J, with 14 bases in the middle. The CDR3 loop reads CASSLGSTAGYGYTF. The CDR3 coding sequence is TGCGCCAGCAGCTTGGGCTCTACCGCGGGGTATGGCTACACCTTC.

The chain couples TRBV25-1 to TRBJ1-5; 7 bases match TRBD1. The CDR3 is 13 residues long. From germline, CDR1 is MGHDK and CDR2 SYGVNS. Losses at the gene ends were 6 bases for V and 4 bases for J; bases not matched to a gene: 3. The CDR3 reads CASSRGWNQPQHF. The CDR3 DNA reads as TGTGCCAGCAGCAGGGGGTGGAATCAGCCCCAGCATTTT.

This rearrangement joins TRBV19 to TRBJ1-5, with D possibly matching TRBD1 (6 bases). This CDR3 spans 16 amino acids. V gave up 5 bases and J gave up 6 bases, with 20 bases separating them. Germline V gives CDR1 LNHDA, CDR2 SQIVND (reference sequence). The CDR3 DNA is TGTGCCAGTAGTCCCATCTCCCACAGGGTGGGTCAGCCCCAGCATTTT. As protein: CASSPISHRVGQPQHF.

In its sample, this clone was seen once. This chain links TRBV30 with TRBJ2-3; D may be TRBD1 or TRBD2 (5 bases each). CDR1 is GTSNPN, CDR2 SVGIG, per germline (reference sequence). Trimming stripped 0 bases from V and 3 bases from J, with 19 bases between. CDR3 size: 17 residues. CDR3 in amino acids: CAWSVGVDFQMTDTQYF. As DNA, the CDR3 is TGTGCCTGGAGTGTAGGGGTGGACTTTCAAATGACAGATACGCAGTATTTT. Filled out from reference TRBV30 and TRBJ2-3, the complete variable domain reads SQTIHQWPATLVQPVGSPLSLECTVEGTSNPNLYWYRQAAGRGLQLLFYSVGIGQISSEVPQNLSASRPQDRQFILSSKKLLLSDSGFYLCAWSVGVDFQMTDTQYFGPGTRLTVL.

The rearrangement joins TRBV27 to TRBJ1-2, with 9 bases matching TRBD1. V lost 5 bases, J lost 4 bases, and 11 bases stayed unmatched. The CDR3 length is 16 residues. CDR1 MNHEY and CDR2 SMNVEV come from the germline V gene (reference sequence). The CDR3 DNA sequence: TGTGCCAGCAGTCCCGCCCTGAAGGGACAGGGCTATGGCTACACCTTC. This sequence encodes CASSPALKGQGYGYTF.

This clone has a single count. This chain links TRBV6-5 with TRBJ2-2; D uncertain. Germline CDR1 is MNHEY and CDR2 is SVGAGI. The V end was cut by 6 bases, the J end by 4 bases, with 12 bases between. This CDR3 spans 14 amino acids. The CDR3 DNA reads TGTGCCAGCAGGCCTCCTATGGGCACCGGGGAGCTGTTTTTT. It encodes CASRPPMGTGELFF.

A few counts support this clone. The chain's CDR3 is CAWSVGLNGDEQYF. CDR3 bases: TGTGCCTGGAGTGTCGGTCTGAACGGAGACGAGCAGTACTTC. The chain combines TRBV30 with TRBJ2-7; D remains unclear. Trimming left V 0 bases short and J 5 bases short, with 14 bases between. This CDR3 is 14 amino acids long. The V gene's germline CDR1 is GTSNPN and CDR2 SVGIG (reference sequence).

The J gene is TRBJ1-5, the V gene TRBV7-8, with 7 bases fitting TRBD1. The CDR3 is made up of 18 amino acids. V shed 5 bases and J 2 bases; nucleotides not matched to a gene: 15. The germline V gene has CDR1 SGHVS and CDR2 FQNEAQ. CDR3 sequence: CASSHPLGQPSGNQPQHF. Here the CDR3 DNA reads TGTGCCAGCAGCCACCCTCTGGGACAGCCATCGGGCAATCAGCCCCAGCATTTT.

The chain has TRBV21-1 and TRBJ2-3; the table's D gene call, TRBD1, was not cross checked with the DNA. TRBV21-1 is assigned pseudogene status. This CDR3 spans 16 amino acids. CDR3 loop: CASSTRHDLLPDTQYF. CDR3 coding DNA: TGTGCCAGCAGCACCAGACATGACCTCCTACCAGATACGCAGTATTTT.

The V and J genes are TRBV6-5 and TRBJ1-2; a possible D gene is TRBD1 (6 bases). Germline CDR1 is MNHEY and CDR2 is SVGAGI. This CDR3 is 15 amino acids long. V was clipped by 0 bases and J by 6 bases, with 14 bases between them. CDR3 nucleotides: TGTGCCAGCAGTTACTCATACAGGGCGATACATGGCTACACCTTC. Translating gives CASSYSYRAIHGYTF.

By frequency in the sample, this clone is medium-sized. The chain links TRBV5-6 to TRBJ2-1; 9 nucleotides align to TRBD1. This CDR3 comprises 15 residues. Germline-derived CDR1 and CDR2 are SGHDT and YYEEEE. V lost 5 bases to trimming and J lost 4 bases; unmatched junction nucleotides: 7. The DNA of the CDR3 is TGTGCCAGCAGATACCGGGACAGGGAATACAATGAGCAGTTCTTC. Its protein is CASRYRDREYNEQFF.